This passage covers 7 T cell receptor beta chains from one sample sequenced in a study of tumor-infiltrating lymphocytes in primary liver carcinoma. With around 490 ng total RNA as template and a constant-region primer, TCR beta cDNA was made. Amplification in three nested multiplex PCR rounds with slightly modified ARM-PCR gave rise to TCR beta libraries. Two initial PCR rounds of about 9 cycles each paired TRBV1-TRBV30 forward primers with a C-beta reverse primer. TCRdb reprocessed the multiplex PCR reads via MiXCR and lists one record per CDR3 protein. This table has 85,000 to 100,000 distinct CDR3 sequences, 55% to 75% appearing once. Co-extraction of RNA and DNA was performed on about 19-32 mg of unsorted bulk tissue. The sample taken for sequencing was tumor-adjacent normal liver tissue. The receptor set was obtained from a man aged 35-49 years with primary liver carcinoma and hepatitis B virus infection.

The chain uses TRBV6-1 and TRBJ2-7; D ambiguous. The CDR3 is made up of 14 amino acids. Germline CDR1 reads MNHNS; CDR2 reads SASEGT. The V gene lost 11 bases and the J gene lost 3 bases, with 20 bases spanning the gap. The CDR3 is CASGRNRLDYEQYF. The CDR3 coding sequence is TGTGCCTCTGGCCGAAATCGGCTCGACTACGAGCAGTACTTC.

This clonotype occurred many times. V is TRBV29-1 and J is TRBJ2-5, with 8 nucleotides matching TRBD1. The ends lost 6 bases at V and 4 bases at J; junction bases unmatched: 7. CDR3 length equals 13 residues. CDR1 is SQVTM and CDR2 is ANQGSEA in the germline V gene. The CDR3 DNA reads TGCAGCGTCGCAGGGGGCAGGGGAGAGACCCAGTACTTC. Protein sequence: CSVAGGRGETQYF.

With regard to this clonotype: Without the conserved terminal phenylalanine or tryptophan, this CDR3 likely stems from a read error. The chain carries TRBV4-1 and TRBJ2-1; D gene unclear. The germline V gene encodes CDR1 MGHRA and CDR2 YSYEKL. This CDR3 comprises 12 residues. V gave up 0 bases and J gave up 8 bases, with 5 bases separating them. The CDR3 DNA follows: TGCGCCAGCAGCCAAGAACGCTATGAGCAGTTCCTA. This sequence encodes CASSQERYEQFL.

V is TRBV29-1 and J is TRBJ2-5, with 8 bases matching TRBD1. The V segment lost 3 bases and the J segment 11 bases; nucleotides outside the gene matches: 17. Germline CDR1 and CDR2: SQVTM and ANQGSEA. This CDR3 is 15 amino acids long. The CDR3 DNA reads TGCAGCGTTGAGGACAGGGCCAGGGGTCGGGAGATGCAGTACTTC. Translating gives CSVEDRARGREMQYF.

V gene TRBV6-1 combines with J gene TRBJ2-1, with D possibly being TRBD1 or TRBD2 (6 bases each). CDR1 and CDR2 (germline): MNHNS, SASEGT. The CDR3 sequence is 17 residues long. The V end lost 5 bases, the J end lost 3 bases, and 20 bases lay between the germline ends. CDR3 amino acids: CASSPPGQGTYYNEQFF. The CDR3 DNA is TGTGCCAGCAGTCCCCCGGGGCAGGGGACTTACTACAATGAGCAGTTCTTC.

To note about this clonotype: With a much larger clone just one base away, this may be a read error. The DNA for the CDR3 is TGTGCCATCAGTGGTCTGACAGGCTACAATGAGCAGTTCTTC. Its protein product is CAISGLTGYNEQFF. The genes are TRBV10-3 and TRBJ2-1, with D tentatively TRBD1 (6 bases). The CDR3 sequence is 14 residues long. The V end lost 4 bases, the J end lost 3 bases, and 10 bases lay between the germline ends. Germline V gene lookup returns CDR1 ENHRY and CDR2 SYGVKD.

As concerns this clonotype: At one end, the junction sequence differs from germline, possibly due to a read error. The chain combines TRBV11-2 with TRBJ1-6; D not resolved. CDR1 and CDR2 from the germline V gene are SGHAT and FQNNGV. The CDR3 totals 16 residues. The CDR3 bases are TGTGCTAGCAGTCCCCGGCCAGGCTTACTTAATTCACCCCTCCACTTT. This translates into CASSPRPGLLNSPLHF.